This TCR beta chain was captured by sequencing in a study of Graves' ophthalmopathy and Graves' hyperthyroidism. Trimming took off 5 bases at V and 6 bases at J, with 14 bases between the two ends. The germline CDR1 and CDR2 sequences are SEHNR and FQNEAQ (reference sequence). This CDR3 has 15 residues. PBMCs originated in 7.5 to 10 ml of fresh peripheral blood. At least ten counts were recorded for this clonotype. Scientists amplified the TCR beta CDR3 regions from RNA transcripts. First-round RT-PCR relied on HTBI primers, and a second-round multiplex PCR came next. TCRdb recomputed calls from the multiplex PCR reads with MiXCR, one row per CDR3 protein. The sample consists of over 500,000 distinct CDR3 sequences, over 20% of them appearing once.

Sequencing used peripheral blood. This chain connects TRBV7-9 to TRBJ1-6; D is ambiguous. The sequence derives from a woman under 30 with stable Graves' hyperthyroidism. Some clones in this sample may be carry-over from other donors' samples. CDR3 sequence (DNA): TGTGCCAGCAGCCCCCTGTCAGCAGCTAATTCACCCCTCCACTTT. This translates into CASSPLSAANSPLHF.